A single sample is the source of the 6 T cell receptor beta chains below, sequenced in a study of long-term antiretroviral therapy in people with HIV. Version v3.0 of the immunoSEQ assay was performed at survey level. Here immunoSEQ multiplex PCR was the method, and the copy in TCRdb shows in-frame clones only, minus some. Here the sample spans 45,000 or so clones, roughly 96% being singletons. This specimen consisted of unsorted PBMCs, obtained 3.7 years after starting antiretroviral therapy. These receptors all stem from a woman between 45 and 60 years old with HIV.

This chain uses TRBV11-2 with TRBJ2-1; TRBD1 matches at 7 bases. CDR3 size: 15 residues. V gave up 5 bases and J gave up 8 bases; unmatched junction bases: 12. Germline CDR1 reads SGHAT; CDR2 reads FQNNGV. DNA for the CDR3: TGTGCCAGCAGCCCAGCCCCGGACAGGAGCTATGAGCAGTTCTTC. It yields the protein CASSPAPDRSYEQFF.

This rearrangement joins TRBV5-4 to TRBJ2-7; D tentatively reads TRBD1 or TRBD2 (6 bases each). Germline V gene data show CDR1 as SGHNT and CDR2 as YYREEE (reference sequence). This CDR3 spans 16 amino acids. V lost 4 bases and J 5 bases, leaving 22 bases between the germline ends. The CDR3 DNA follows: TGTGCCAGCAGCCCGTCTGGGGGGCCGGGTGCCAACGAGCAGTACTTC. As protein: CASSPSGGPGANEQYF. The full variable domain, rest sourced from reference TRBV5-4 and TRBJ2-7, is ETGVTQSPTHLIKTRGQQVTLRCSSQSGHNTVSWYQQALGQGPQFIFQYYREEENGRGNFPPRFSGLQFPNYSSELNVNALELDDSALYLCASSPSGGPGANEQYFGPGTRLTVT.

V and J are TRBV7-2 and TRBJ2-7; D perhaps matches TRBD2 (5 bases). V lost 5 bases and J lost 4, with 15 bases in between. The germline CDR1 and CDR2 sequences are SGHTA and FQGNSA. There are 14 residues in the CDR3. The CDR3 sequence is CASSRSRLQYEQYF. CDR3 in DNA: TGTGCCAGCAGCCGAAGCCGACTACAATACGAGCAGTACTTC.

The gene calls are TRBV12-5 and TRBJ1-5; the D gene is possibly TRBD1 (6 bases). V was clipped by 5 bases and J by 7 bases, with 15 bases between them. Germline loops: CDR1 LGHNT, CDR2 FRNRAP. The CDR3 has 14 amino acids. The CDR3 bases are TGTGCTAGTGGTGCACGAGAGGGGGTCCAGCCCCAGCATTTT. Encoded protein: CASGAREGVQPQHF.

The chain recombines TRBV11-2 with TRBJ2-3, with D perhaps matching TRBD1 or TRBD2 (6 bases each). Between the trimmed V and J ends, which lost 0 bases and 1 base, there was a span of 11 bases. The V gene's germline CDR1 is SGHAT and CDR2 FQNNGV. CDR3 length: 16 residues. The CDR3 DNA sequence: TGTGCCAGCAGCTTAGATCGGGGGCTTGGCACAGATACGCAGTATTTT. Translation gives CASSLDRGLGTDTQYF.

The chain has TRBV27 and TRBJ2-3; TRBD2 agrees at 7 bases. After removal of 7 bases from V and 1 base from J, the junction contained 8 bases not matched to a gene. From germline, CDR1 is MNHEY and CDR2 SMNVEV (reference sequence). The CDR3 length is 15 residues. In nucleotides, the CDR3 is TGTGCCAGCAACCAACGGGCGGGGGGCACAGATACGCAGTATTTT. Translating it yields CASNQRAGGTDTQYF.